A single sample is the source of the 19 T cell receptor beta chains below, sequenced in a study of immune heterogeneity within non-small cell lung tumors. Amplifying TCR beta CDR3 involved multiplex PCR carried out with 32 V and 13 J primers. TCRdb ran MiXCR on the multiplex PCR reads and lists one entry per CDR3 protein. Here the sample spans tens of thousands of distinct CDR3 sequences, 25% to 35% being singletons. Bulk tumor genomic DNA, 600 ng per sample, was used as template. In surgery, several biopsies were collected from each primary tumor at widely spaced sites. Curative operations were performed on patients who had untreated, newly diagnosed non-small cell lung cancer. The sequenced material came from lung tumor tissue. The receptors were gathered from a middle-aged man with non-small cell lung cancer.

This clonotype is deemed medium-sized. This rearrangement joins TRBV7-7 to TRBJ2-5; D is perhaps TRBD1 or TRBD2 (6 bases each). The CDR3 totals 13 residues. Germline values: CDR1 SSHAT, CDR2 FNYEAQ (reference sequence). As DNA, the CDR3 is TGTGCTAGCGGCAGGGGATCTGGGGAGACCCAGTACTTC. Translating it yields CASGRGSGETQYF.

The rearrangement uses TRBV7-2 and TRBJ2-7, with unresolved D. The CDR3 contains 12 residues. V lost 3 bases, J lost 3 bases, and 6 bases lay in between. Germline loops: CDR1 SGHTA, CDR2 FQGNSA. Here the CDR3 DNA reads TGTGCCAGCAGCTTCATCCGCTACGAGCAGTACTTC. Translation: CASSFIRYEQYF.

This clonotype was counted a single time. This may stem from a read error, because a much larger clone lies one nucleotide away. CDR3 nucleotide sequence: TGTGCCAGCAGGTACATCGGGGGGGTCGCTAACTATGGCTACACCTTC. Translating gives CASRYIGGVANYGYTF. The rearrangement links TRBV6-9 to TRBJ1-2, with D possibly being TRBD1 (5 bases). The length of the CDR3 is 16 residues. V lost 6 bases, J lost 0 bases, and 17 bases lay in between. The germline CDR1 and CDR2 sequences are MNHGY and SVAAGI.

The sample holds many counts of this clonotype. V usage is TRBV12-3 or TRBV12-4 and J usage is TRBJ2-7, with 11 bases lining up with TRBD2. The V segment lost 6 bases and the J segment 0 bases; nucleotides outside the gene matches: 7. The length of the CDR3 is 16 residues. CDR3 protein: CASRYSGRGSSYEQYF. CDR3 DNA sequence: TGTGCCAGCAGATATAGCGGGAGGGGTAGCTCCTACGAGCAGTACTTC.

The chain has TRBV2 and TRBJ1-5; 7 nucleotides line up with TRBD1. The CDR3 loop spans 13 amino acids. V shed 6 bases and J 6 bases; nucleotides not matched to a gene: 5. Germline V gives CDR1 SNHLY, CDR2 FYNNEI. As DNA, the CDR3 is TGTGCCAGCAGGCTTAGACAGGGTCAGCCCCAGCATTTT. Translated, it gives CASRLRQGQPQHF.

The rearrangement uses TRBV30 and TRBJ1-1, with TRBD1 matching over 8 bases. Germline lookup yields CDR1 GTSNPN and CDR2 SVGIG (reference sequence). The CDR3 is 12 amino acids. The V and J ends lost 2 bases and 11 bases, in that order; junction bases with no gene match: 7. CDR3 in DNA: TGTGCCTGGAGTCGATTGACAGGGGACGCTTTCTTT. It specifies CAWSRLTGDAFF.

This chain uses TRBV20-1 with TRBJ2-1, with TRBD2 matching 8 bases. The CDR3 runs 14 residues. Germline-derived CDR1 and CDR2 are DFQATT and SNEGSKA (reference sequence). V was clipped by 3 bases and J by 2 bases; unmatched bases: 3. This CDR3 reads CSASREGTYNEQFF. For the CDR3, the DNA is TGCAGTGCTAGTCGGGAGGGGACCTACAATGAGCAGTTCTTC.

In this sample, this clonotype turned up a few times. This CDR3 is CASSAPPYFGANVLTF. DNA of the CDR3: TGTGCCAGCAGTGCCCCACCCTATTTCGGGGCCAACGTCCTGACTTTC. The chain couples TRBV2 to TRBJ2-6; D gene unclear. Germline CDR1 is SNHLY and CDR2 is FYNNEI. Trimming pared 4 bases from V and 4 bases from J, leaving 14 bases between. The CDR3 has 16 amino acids.

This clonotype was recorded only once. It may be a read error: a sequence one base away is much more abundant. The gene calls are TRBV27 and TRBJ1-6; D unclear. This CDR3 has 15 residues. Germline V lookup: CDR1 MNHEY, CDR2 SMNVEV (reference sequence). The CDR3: CASMEPSSYNSALHF. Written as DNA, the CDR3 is TGTGCCAGTATGGAACCGAGCTCCTATAATTCAGCCCTCCACTTT.

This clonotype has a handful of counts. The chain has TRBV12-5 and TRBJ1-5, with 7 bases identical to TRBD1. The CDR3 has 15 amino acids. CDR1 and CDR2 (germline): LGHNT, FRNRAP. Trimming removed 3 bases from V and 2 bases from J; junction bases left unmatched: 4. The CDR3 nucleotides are TGTGCTAGTGGTTTATTAGACAGGGGCAATCAGCCCCAGCATTTT. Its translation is CASGLLDRGNQPQHF.

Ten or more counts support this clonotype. The DNA of the CDR3 is TGTGCCAGCAGCCAAACTAGCGGGAGTATAAAGACCCAGTACTTC. This translates into CASSQTSGSIKTQYF. V usage is TRBV4-2 and J usage is TRBJ2-5; 11 nucleotides align to TRBD2. J gave up 6 bases and V 2 bases, and 5 bases lay outside the gene matches. Looked up from germline, CDR1 is LGHNA and CDR2 is YNFKEQ. This CDR3 contains 15 residues.

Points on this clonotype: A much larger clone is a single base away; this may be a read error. DNA for the CDR3: TGCAGTGCTAGAGATGGGGGGACCGAGCAGTACTTC. The encoded protein is CSARDGGTEQYF. The chain couples TRBV20-1 to TRBJ2-7; a weak D match, TRBD2 (6 bases). Germline V CDR1 and CDR2: DFQATT, SNEGSKA (reference sequence). V was cut by 0 bases and J by 6 bases, with 9 bases left in between. CDR3 length equals 12 residues.

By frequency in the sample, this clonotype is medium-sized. Here the CDR3 reads CASSQGRNSYEQYF. Written as DNA, the CDR3 is TGTGCCAGCAGCCAAGGCCGTAACTCCTACGAGCAGTACTTC. The chain joins TRBV3-1 to TRBJ2-7; no reliable D call. Germline V gives CDR1 LGHDT, CDR2 YNNKEL (reference sequence). Trimming stripped 1 base from V and 0 bases from J, with 7 bases between. This CDR3 is built from 14 residues.

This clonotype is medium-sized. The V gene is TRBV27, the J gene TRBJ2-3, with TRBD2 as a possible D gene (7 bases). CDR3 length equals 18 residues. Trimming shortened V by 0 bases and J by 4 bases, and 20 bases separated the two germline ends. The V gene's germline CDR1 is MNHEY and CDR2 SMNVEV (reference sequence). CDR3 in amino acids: CASSLSMGGGVLPDTQYF. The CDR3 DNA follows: TGTGCCAGCAGTTTATCGATGGGAGGGGGGGTACTACCAGATACGCAGTATTTT.

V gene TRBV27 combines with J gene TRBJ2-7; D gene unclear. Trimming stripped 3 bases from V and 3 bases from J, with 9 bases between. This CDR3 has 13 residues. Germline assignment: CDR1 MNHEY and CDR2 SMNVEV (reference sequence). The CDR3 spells CASSFGGNYEQYF. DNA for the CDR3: TGTGCCAGCAGTTTTGGCGGAAACTACGAGCAGTACTTC.

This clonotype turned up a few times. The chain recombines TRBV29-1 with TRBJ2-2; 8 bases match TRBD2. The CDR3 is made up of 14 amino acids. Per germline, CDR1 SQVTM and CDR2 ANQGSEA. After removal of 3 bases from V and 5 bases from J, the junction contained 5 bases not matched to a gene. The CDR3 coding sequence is TGCAGCGTTGAGGCGGGAGGAAGTACCGGGGAGCTGTTTTTT. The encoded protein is CSVEAGGSTGELFF.

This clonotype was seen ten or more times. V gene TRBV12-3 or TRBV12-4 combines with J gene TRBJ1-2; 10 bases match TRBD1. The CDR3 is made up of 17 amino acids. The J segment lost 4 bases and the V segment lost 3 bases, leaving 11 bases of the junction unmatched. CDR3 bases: TGTGCCAGCAGTTTGGGGGGACAGGGGAGAGGCGGCTATGGCTACACCTTC. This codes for CASSLGGQGRGGYGYTF.

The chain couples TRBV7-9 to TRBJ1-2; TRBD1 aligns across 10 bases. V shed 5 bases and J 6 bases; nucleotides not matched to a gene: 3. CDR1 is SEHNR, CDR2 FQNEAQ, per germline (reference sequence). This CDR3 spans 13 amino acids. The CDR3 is CASSRQGADGYTF. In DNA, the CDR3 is TGTGCCAGCAGCCGACAGGGGGCGGATGGCTACACCTTC.

The CDR3 loop is CASTSQAGGANEQFF. The CDR3 DNA reads as TGTGCCAGCACGTCCCAGGCAGGGGGCGCGAATGAGCAGTTCTTC. The J gene is TRBJ2-1, the V gene TRBV12-3 or TRBV12-4, with TRBD1 matching over 8 bases. V gave up 7 bases and J gave up 7 bases; unmatched junction bases: 12. The CDR3 sequence is 15 residues long.